This passage covers 16 T cell receptor beta chains from one sample sequenced in a study of shared clonotypes between healthy human individuals. Method: immunoSEQ multiplex PCR; TCRdb's copy keeps in-frame clones and lacks some. This table has 2,500,000 or so clones, approximately 90% appearing once. The sequencing sample was made of naive CD4+ T cells from PBMCs. As to subset: CD45RA+ positively selected. All receptors come from a man aged 18-30 years in good health. Some clones in this sample may be carry-over from other donors' samples.

The rearrangement uses TRBV28 and TRBJ2-7; tentative D call: TRBD1 (6 bases). The CDR3 is 15 residues long. V was trimmed by 4 bases and J by 5 bases, leaving 18 bases between them. Germline CDR1 reads MDHEN; CDR2 reads SYDVKM. CDR3 loop: CASSYRDPRKDEQYF. Written as DNA, the CDR3 is TGTGCCAGCAGTTACAGGGACCCTCGAAAAGACGAGCAGTACTTC.

This clone was seen a handful of times. The chain recombines TRBV11-2 with TRBJ1-5; D uncertain. Trimming removed 1 base from V and 7 bases from J, with 11 bases in between. The germline V gene encodes CDR1 SGHAT and CDR2 FQNNGV. The CDR3 runs 14 residues. The CDR3: CASSLADGVQPQHF. CDR3 DNA sequence: TGTGCCAGCAGCTTAGCCGATGGGGTGCAGCCCCAGCATTTT.

V and J are TRBV4-2 and TRBJ2-5; 9 positions match TRBD1. The DNA end favors TRBJ2-7, so the J call may be wrong. The CDR3 runs to 16 residues. CDR1 is LGHNA, CDR2 YNFKEQ, per germline. CDR3 in DNA: TGTGCCAGCAGCCAAGTGTCCGGGACAGGGAGTAACGAGCAGTACTTC. Protein sequence: CASSQVSGTGSNEQYF.

The V and J genes are TRBV6-1 and TRBJ2-5; 7 bases agree with TRBD2. V was pared by 5 bases and J by 2 bases, with 5 bases of the junction left unmatched. The CDR3 sequence is 14 residues long. Germline loops: CDR1 MNHNS, CDR2 SASEGT. The CDR3 is CASSRAGSQETQYF. The CDR3 DNA reads TGTGCCAGCAGTAGAGCGGGAAGTCAAGAGACCCAGTACTTC.

The V and J genes are TRBV7-9 and TRBJ2-5; a possible D gene is TRBD1 (6 bases). The germline V gene has CDR1 SEHNR and CDR2 FQNEAQ (reference sequence). The CDR3 extends over 15 amino acids. Trimming removed 1 base at V and 7 bases at J, with 16 bases between. The CDR3 protein is CASSLDPGAKVTQYF. DNA of the CDR3: TGTGCCAGCAGCTTAGATCCAGGGGCGAAGGTGACCCAGTACTTC.

CDR3 residues: CSVAGQGINEAFF. The CDR3 DNA is TGCAGCGTCGCGGGACAGGGCATCAATGAAGCTTTCTTT. This chain joins TRBV29-1 and TRBJ1-1; 9 positions agree with TRBD1. The V and J ends lost 6 bases and 7 bases, in that order; junction bases with no gene match: 9. Germline V gives CDR1 SQVTM, CDR2 ANQGSEA. The CDR3 has 13 residues.

The gene calls are TRBV11-2 and TRBJ2-1; possibly TRBD1 for D (6 bases). The CDR3 loop spans 14 amino acids. With 4 bases removed from V and 2 bases from J, the gap between germline ends came to 9 bases. In germline, CDR1 is SGHAT, CDR2 FQNNGV. CDR3 sequence: CASSSRTAYNEQFF. DNA of the CDR3: TGTGCCAGCAGCTCTCGGACAGCCTACAATGAGCAGTTCTTC.

V and J are TRBV4-3 and TRBJ2-1; 7 bases match TRBD1. The CDR3 extends over 17 amino acids. Per germline, CDR1 LGHNA and CDR2 YSLEER. J gave up 2 bases and V 4 bases, and 11 bases lay outside the gene matches. The CDR3 DNA sequence: TGCGCCAGCAGCCTTGGGGACCGACAGGGCACCTACAATGAGCAGTTCTTC. Amino acids: CASSLGDRQGTYNEQFF.

This clone was seen just once. V is TRBV11-2 and J is TRBJ2-5; 7 bases agree with TRBD1. The CDR3 covers 14 residues. V lost 3 bases and J lost 6; bases outside the gene matches: 7. CDR1 SGHAT and CDR2 FQNNGV come from the germline V gene. Here the CDR3 DNA reads TGTGCCAGCAGCTTGGGACAGAGAATGAAGACCCAGTACTTC. It specifies CASSLGQRMKTQYF.

CDR3 amino acids: CASRPGAANTEAFF. CDR3 DNA: TGTGCCAGCAGGCCGGGAGCTGCGAACACTGAAGCTTTCTTT. The chain combines TRBV2 with TRBJ1-1; D unclear. CDR1 is SNHLY, CDR2 FYNNEI, per germline. The CDR3 runs 14 residues. The V gene lost 6 bases and the J gene lost 1 base, with 12 bases spanning the gap.

The gene calls are TRBV7-9 and TRBJ1-1; D is unclear. CDR1 and CDR2 (germline): SEHNR, FQNEAQ (reference sequence). This CDR3 has 11 residues. V lost 1 base and J lost 10, with 7 bases in between. CDR3 nucleotides: TGTGCCAGCAGCTTAGGGGAGGGAGCTTTCTTT. Amino acids: CASSLGEGAFF.

This rearrangement joins TRBV5-6 to TRBJ2-5; 10 bases are shared with TRBD2. Germline CDR1 SGHDT, CDR2 YYEEEE. Trimming took 0 bases from V and 2 from J; bases not matched to a gene: 7. This CDR3 is 17 amino acids long. This chain's CDR3 is CASSLARASGGQETQYF. CDR3 nucleotide sequence: TGTGCCAGCAGCTTGGCCCGGGCTAGCGGGGGACAAGAGACCCAGTACTTC.

This chain joins TRBV5-1 and TRBJ2-5; TRBD2 matches at 15 bases. This CDR3 contains 16 residues. Germline lookup yields CDR1 SGHRS and CDR2 YFSETQ. V gave up 0 bases and J gave up 5 bases; unmatched junction bases: 2. CDR3 bases: TGCGCCAGCAGCTTGGTGGGGACTAGCGGGAGGGAGACCCAGTACTTC. Translation gives CASSLVGTSGRETQYF.

The rearrangement links TRBV14 to TRBJ1-1, with 7 bases aligning to TRBD1. The CDR3 length is 15 residues. The junction had 8 bases not matched to a gene; V was cut back by 4 bases and J by 3 bases. Germline V gene sequence: CDR1 SGHDN, CDR2 FVKESK. CDR3 region: CASSLRTGRYTEAFF. The CDR3 DNA reads TGTGCCAGCAGCCTTCGGACAGGACGTTACACTGAAGCTTTCTTT. The variable domain in full, completed from reference TRBV14 and TRBJ1-1, reads EAGVTQFPSHSVIEKGQTVTLRCDPISGHDNLYWYRRVMGKEIKFLLHFVKESKQDESGMPNNRFLAERTGGTYSTLKVQPAELEDSGVYFCASSLRTGRYTEAFFGQGTRLTVV.

Remarks on this clone: Other nucleotide sequences from this sample produce the same CDR3. The gene calls are TRBV2 and TRBJ2-5; unclear D gene. Deletions cut 2 bases from V and 5 bases from J, with 12 bases between. Germline assignment: CDR1 SNHLY and CDR2 FYNNEI. The CDR3 sequence is 14 residues long. The CDR3 coding sequence is TGTGCCAGCAGTGAACAGAGAGGCAGGGAGACCCAGTACTTC. Translating gives CASSEQRGRETQYF.

V is TRBV6-6 and J is TRBJ2-7; 9 nucleotides align to TRBD1. Germline V gene sequence: CDR1 MNHNY, CDR2 SVGAGI (reference sequence). V was clipped by 2 bases and J by 7 bases; unmatched bases: 6. The CDR3 is 14 amino acids. The CDR3 spells CASSYPDRGGEQYF. The CDR3 bases are TGTGCCAGCAGTTACCCGGACAGGGGTGGAGAGCAGTACTTC.